This T cell receptor beta chain is from a study of blood T cell repertoires in COVID-19. Study-wide context: Italy, Spain and the United States were the sources of the convalescent and acute COVID-19 samples. Sources were T cells, B-cell-depleted T cells, or PBMCs; the material itself was cDNA or gDNA.

Per the germline V gene, CDR1 is LNHDA and CDR2 is SQIVND (reference sequence). This CDR3 is built from 12 residues. The V end lost 3 bases, the J end lost 5 bases, and 7 bases lay between the germline ends. Original data processing: Using reference gene primer amplification, nucleated cell counts were estimated. Using immunoSEQ multiplex PCR, the repertoire was profiled, and TCRdb retains in-frame clones only, with some absent. The V and J calls and the clone size are those of that table, but D and trimming were determined from the DNA. The profile shows around 110,000 clones, roughly 86% of them singletons.

The origin of this receptor is a man aged 40-50 years with acute or convalescent COVID-19. Input material: peripheral blood. The V call is TRBV19, the J call TRBJ1-2; D is possibly TRBD1 (6 bases). The CDR3 DNA is TGTGCCAGTAGTATGGACAGTTATGGCTACACCTTC. Protein: CASSMDSYGYTF.